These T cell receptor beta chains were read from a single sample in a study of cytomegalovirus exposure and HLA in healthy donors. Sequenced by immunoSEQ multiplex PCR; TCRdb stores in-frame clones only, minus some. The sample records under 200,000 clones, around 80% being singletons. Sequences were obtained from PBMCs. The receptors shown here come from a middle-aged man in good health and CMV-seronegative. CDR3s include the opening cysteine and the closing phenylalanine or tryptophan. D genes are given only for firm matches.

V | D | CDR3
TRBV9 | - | CASSVAADTQYF
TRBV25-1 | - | CASSETAYSNQPQHF
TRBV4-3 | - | CASSQDRSGYAEAFF
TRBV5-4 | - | CASNPAGTHEQYF
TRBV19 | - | CASLRDKGVGTEAFF
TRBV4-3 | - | CASSVTGGRNEQYF
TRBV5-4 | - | CASSFDRNTEAFF
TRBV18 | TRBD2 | CASSPGLAGWGMFDNEQFF
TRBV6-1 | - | CASSEARALNGYTF
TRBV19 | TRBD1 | CASSMGTTGVTEAFF
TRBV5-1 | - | CASKMGGPTTDTQYF
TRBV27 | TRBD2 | CASSSSSGGASEQFF
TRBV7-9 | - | CASSPTRNTEAFF
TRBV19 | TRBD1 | CASSMADRAAYEQYF
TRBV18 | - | CASSPRQGTYEQYF
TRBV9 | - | CASSADAEAEAFF
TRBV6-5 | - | CASTPLPTGQGTQYF
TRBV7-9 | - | CASSVTQTNYGYTF
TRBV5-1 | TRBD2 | CASSFVIAGVSTDTQYF
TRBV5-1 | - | CASSQTTGTLNYGYTF